This note documents a single TCR beta chain sequence. What this receptor recognizes is not known. No base-level quality is on record; no much larger clone is a single base apart. Inclusive of the bounding cysteine and phenylalanine, the CDR3 is 16 residues long. Only the CDR3 portion is preserved as DNA: 48 bases, with reading frame beginning at the first base. V and J are trimmed by 4 bases and 2 bases, and the gene matches miss 8 bases of the junction. Reading the germline V gene gives CDR1 SGHRS and CDR2 YFSETQ. The CDR3 regions of human TCRbeta chains were analyzed by immunosequencing. Processing in the source paper ran as follows. Repertoire TCRs were checked for matches against a reference library of SARS-CoV-2-specific TCRs that had been generated using the MIRA antigen-specificity platform. Breadth meant the fraction of unique TCRs that were SARS-CoV-2-associated, whereas depth meant the fraction of total T cells that were SARS-CoV-2-associated. Using the MIRA data, each spike-specific TCR was mapped to the spike region that the TCR reacts to and placed in a CD4 or CD8 class. Log10-transformed breadth and depth values were compared by one-way ANOVA with Sidak's multiple comparisons tests. What TCRdb holds here is the immuneACCESS table cut down to in-frame rearrangements. Part of the clones is not present; checked against another copy, under half of the missing clones reflect an unresolved V gene, and the others are unexplained. The DNA gave D and trimming, while V, J and clone size come from that table. In all, the sample holds around 120,000 clones, and about nine tenths of those were seen once. The biggest ten clones account for 1.1% of the sample.

The meaning of the sample's time point label: baseline before first vaccination. Vaccinee samples came from UK trials COV001 and COV002, including a single-blind randomized controlled phase 2/3 trial of AZD1222 (ChAdOx1 nCoV-19) in healthy adults. For TCRbeta chain sequencing, PBMC samples were collected from trial participants at day 0 and at day 28 after the second dose. This sample stems from a study of T cell responses to AZD1222 COVID-19 vaccine (dated by TCRdb to about 2021). With regard to the full study: AZD1222 recipients given second doses at about 4 weeks or at about 12 weeks were pooled, since spike-specific TCR depth and breadth were not found to differ between the two schedules. TCR sequencing covered 230 to 250 trial participants: 207 given two doses of AZD1222 and approximately 26 given two doses of MenACWY control vaccine. Enrollment into the trials was organized by age into subgroups of 18-55, 56-69 and 70-plus years, and those subgroups contained approximately 150, 30 and 60 TCR-sequenced participants, respectively.

Study-wide findings and limitations: Spike-specific TCR breadth and depth rose significantly after two AZD1222 doses compared with day 0 and with MenACWY recipients. Conclusions about previously exposed vaccinees are limited, since just a handful of AZD1222 recipients were seropositive for SARS-CoV-2 at baseline. The whole spike protein was spanned by vaccine-associated CD4 TCRs, and dominant responses were seen in regions 160-218 and 743-854. Reportedly, close to half of the unique spike-specific TCRs recognized epitopes lying outside the regions that are mutated in the B.1.351 and B.1.1.7 variants. In the small 56-69-year group, the increase in depth fell short of significance, most likely because of low power. Because no day 14 peak-response samples were available, repertoires were characterized only after the peak T cell response. Participants were mostly white British and included more females than males, and it was suggested by the authors that clonal diversity may have been underestimated.

This chain is built from TRBV5-1 and TRBJ2-1; 8 junctional bases match TRBD1. The sequencing used peripheral blood, collected on day 0 of AZD1222 vaccination. The source of this sequence is an adult in good health. Read as DNA, the sequence is TGCGCCAGCAGCGGAGGGACAGGCGGCCCCTACAATGAGCAGTTCTTC. It encodes CASSGGTGGPYNEQFF.